The 10 T cell receptor beta chains below were found in one sample sequenced in a study of spatial heterogeneity in lung cancer. The antigens of these receptors remain unknown. TCRdb called the 5' RACE reads again in MiXCR, with one record for every CDR3 protein. Of 8,300 or so distinct CDR3 sequences listed, about 4.6% are singletons. Whole-study findings and limits: Tracking of tumor mutation counts was seen in expanded intratumoral alpha and beta TCR counts.

Indicated time point: sample taken at primary tumor resection. The sample was lung tumor tissue, taken at surgery. The receptors derive from a female donor with early-stage non-small cell lung cancer.

By share of the sample, this clonotype is large (0.1 to 1%). This chain joins TRBV20-1 and TRBJ2-7; D perhaps matches TRBD1 (5 bases). Trimming removed 0 bases from V and 3 bases from J, with 18 bases in between. The CDR3 is 16 residues long. Germline CDR1 and CDR2: DFQATT and SNEGSKA (reference sequence). This CDR3 is CSARDRVGPDLYEQYF. The CDR3 region has the DNA TGCAGTGCTAGAGATCGGGTGGGGCCGGATCTCTACGAGCAGTACTTC.

This clonotype qualifies as medium-sized (0.01 to 0.1%). The gene calls are TRBV5-1 and TRBJ2-5; D remains ambiguous. Deletions cut 0 bases from V and 3 bases from J, with 9 bases between. The CDR3 is 14 amino acids. Germline loops: CDR1 SGHRS, CDR2 YFSETQ. This chain's CDR3 is CASSLDDPKETQYF. CDR3 in DNA: TGCGCCAGCAGCTTGGACGACCCTAAAGAGACCCAGTACTTC. The full variable domain, with the rest looked up from reference TRBV5-1 and TRBJ2-5, is KAGVTQTPRYLIKTRGQQVTLSCSPISGHRSVSWYQQTPGQGLQFLFEYFSETQRNKGNFPGRFSGRQFSNSRSEMNVSTLELGDSALYLCASSLDDPKETQYFGPGTRLLVL.

This clonotype was observed many times. V and J are TRBV12-3 or TRBV12-4 and TRBJ1-5; D unclear. The CDR3 length is 15 residues. The ends were cut back, 5 bases at V and 2 bases at J, with 13 bases in the middle. CDR3 nucleotides: TGTGCCAGCAGTCTCTCTGGGAGCGGCAATCAGCCCCAGCATTTT. Translated: CASSLSGSGNQPQHF.

This clonotype has a count of ten or more. CDR3 nucleotides: TGTGCCAGCACCCTAAATGGGCAGCCCCAGCATTTT. Its translation is CASTLNGQPQHF. The V gene is TRBV6-6, the J gene TRBJ1-5, with D unclear. This CDR3 has 12 residues. Per germline, CDR1 MNHNY and CDR2 SVGAGI (reference sequence). The V end lost 7 bases, the J end lost 7 bases, and 11 bases lay between the germline ends.

This clonotype is medium-sized within its sample. This chain links TRBV28 with TRBJ1-5, with 9 bases identical to TRBD1. The V gene end was trimmed by 6 bases and the J gene end by 6 bases; junction bases not matched to a gene: 9. The CDR3 consists of 15 residues. Per the germline V gene, CDR1 is MDHEN and CDR2 is SYDVKM. The CDR3 bases are TGTGCCAGCAGAGTCGACAGGGGGATACCTCAGCCCCAGCATTTT. Translation gives CASRVDRGIPQPQHF.

This clonotype came up many times. The J gene is TRBJ2-5, the V gene TRBV28; no clear D gene. The CDR3 sequence is 16 residues long. The V and J ends lost 6 bases and 6 bases respectively, with 23 bases between them. Germline V gives CDR1 MDHEN, CDR2 SYDVKM. CDR3 bases: TGTGCCAGCAGGGGCCGAGGAGACCCTTTGGTGAAGACCCAGTACTTC. Protein sequence: CASRGRGDPLVKTQYF.

This clonotype qualifies as medium-sized (0.01 to 0.1%). CDR3 amino acids: CASSSNPRGAYNEQFF. CDR3 coding DNA: TGTGCCAGCAGTTCAAACCCCCGGGGGGCCTACAATGAGCAGTTCTTC. The chain carries TRBV27 and TRBJ2-1, with 7 bases lining up with TRBD2. The CDR3 runs to 16 residues. V lost 4 bases, J lost 2 bases, and 8 bases stayed unmatched. Per the germline V gene, CDR1 is MNHEY and CDR2 is SMNVEV (reference sequence).

This clonotype came up many times. The rearrangement links TRBV9 to TRBJ1-1, with D unclear. The CDR3 contains 13 residues. V was clipped by 3 bases and J by 2 bases, with 8 bases between them. Germline loops: CDR1 SGDLS, CDR2 YYNGEE. CDR3 loop: CASSGYLNTEAFF. In DNA, the CDR3 is TGTGCCAGCAGCGGTTACCTTAACACTGAAGCTTTCTTT.

This clonotype has just a few counts. The chain carries TRBV9 and TRBJ1-6, with D unclear. Trimming left V 4 bases short and J 8 bases short, with 7 bases between. CDR1 SGDLS and CDR2 YYNGEE come from the germline V gene. This CDR3 spans 12 amino acids. As DNA, the CDR3 is TGTGCCAGCAGCCGCCCGGATTCACCCCTCCACTTT. Its translation is CASSRPDSPLHF.

This clonotype was counted only a few times. The chain employs TRBV27 and TRBJ1-1, with 7 nucleotides matching TRBD1. The V gene end was trimmed by 2 bases and the J gene end by 4 bases; junction bases not matched to a gene: 4. Germline CDR1 MNHEY, CDR2 SMNVEV (reference sequence). The CDR3 is 14 amino acids. CDR3 protein: CASSLDRAGTEAFF. The CDR3 nucleotides are TGTGCCAGCAGTTTAGACAGGGCAGGCACTGAAGCTTTCTTT.